This is a list of T cell receptor beta chains from one sample in a study of T cells in Graves' hyperthyroidism and ophthalmopathy. TCRdb re-derived calls from the multiplex PCR reads in MiXCR, one entry per CDR3 protein. The sample gives about 560,000 distinct CDR3 sequences, over 15% of which show up once; approximately 18% is in the top ten. The specimen was blood. The source of these receptors is a woman younger than 35 with Graves' hyperthyroidism. CDR3s include the opening cysteine and the closing phenylalanine or tryptophan. The D gene is left open where the match is weak. Not all rows give a size; the values are once, few, many and, for expanded clones, a class.

DNA	CDR3	J	V	D	size
TGTGCCAGCAGTTTAGTGGGGACAGGGGACCCTTACTTC	CASSLVGTGDPYF	TRBJ2-5	TRBV12-3/TRBV12-4	TRBD1	few
TGTGCCAGCAGTACCGGGACAGGGTTCGCAGATACGCAGTATTTT	CASSTGTGFADTQYF	TRBJ2-3	TRBV2	TRBD1	many
TGTGCCAGCCTCCCCGTACCCACTGGAAACACCATATATTTT	CASLPVPTGNTIYF	TRBJ1-3	TRBV11-2	.	many
TGCGCCAGCAGCTCTGCCTGGGGCGGGCCTAACAATGAGCAGTTCTTC	CASSSAWGGPNNEQFF	TRBJ2-1	TRBV5-1	.	.
TGTGCCAGCGGGGTGCGGGACAGGGGGAAGACCCAGTACTTC	CASGVRDRGKTQYF	TRBJ2-5	TRBV11-3	TRBD1	many
TGTGCCAGCAGGGACAGGTCCTACGAGCAGTACTTC	CASRDRSYEQYF	TRBJ2-7	TRBV6-1	TRBD1	many
TGTGCCAGCAGCGTAGGGCCAGGCAATGAGCAGTTCTTC	CASSVGPGNEQFF	TRBJ2-1	TRBV9	.	few
TGTGCCAGCAGCGGACTCCGGGGGGGAAACACTGAAGCTTTCTTT	CASSGLRGGNTEAFF	TRBJ1-1	TRBV12-3/TRBV12-4	.	many
TGTGCCAGCAGCGTAGGACCCGACTTCGAGCAGTACTTC	CASSVGPDFEQYF	TRBJ2-7	TRBV9	.	.
TGCGCCAGCACCCTTCTATACGGGACACCATTAAAAGACACTGAAGCTTTCTTT	CASTLLYGTPLKDTEAFF	TRBJ1-1	TRBV5-1	.	many
TGTGCCAGCAGCCCGCGGGACCTCCGCCCGGGGAATGAGCAGTTCTTC	CASSPRDLRPGNEQFF	TRBJ2-1	TRBV7-2	.	.
TGCGCCAGCAGCCGTTACCAGGTAGCCGGGGAGCTGTTTTTT	CASSRYQVAGELFF	TRBJ2-2	TRBV4-1	.	.
TGTGCCAGCAGCATGGGAGTGTATGAGCAGTTCTTC	CASSMGVYEQFF	TRBJ2-1	TRBV28	.	many
TGTGCCTGGAGTGTCGGACAGCGGATTCAGGGAAAGACTGAAGCTTTCTTT	CAWSVGQRIQGKTEAFF	TRBJ1-1	TRBV30	.	.
TGCAGTGCAGAAACGGCCGGGACAGGCTCCTACGAGCAGTACTTC	CSAETAGTGSYEQYF	TRBJ2-7	TRBV20-1	TRBD1	few
TGCGCCAGCAGCCAAGAACAGAGCCTTACAACTAATGAAAAACTGTTTTTT	CASSQEQSLTTNEKLFF	TRBJ1-4	TRBV4-1	.	.
TGTGCCAGCAGTGCTCACGAGCAGTACTTC	CASSAHEQYF	TRBJ2-7	TRBV2	.	.